The 9 T cell receptor beta chains in this list originate from one sample, sequenced in a study of cytotoxic CD8 clonotypes in ibrutinib-treated CLL. Only in-frame clones appear in the TCRdb table, and some are missing; sequencing was by immunoSEQ multiplex PCR. Seen here are some 76,000 clones, 83% observed once, and the top ten hold less than 40%. The input for sequencing was PBMCs, taken after 24 months of ibrutinib treatment. The receptor set was obtained from a human donor with chronic lymphocytic leukemia.

This clone was observed a single time. J is TRBJ1-5 and V is TRBV19, with D perhaps matching TRBD1 (6 bases). This CDR3 comprises 17 residues. V dropped 2 bases and J dropped 1 base, with 15 bases sitting between them. The V gene's germline CDR1 is LNHDA and CDR2 SQIVND (reference sequence). CDR3 DNA sequence: TGTGCCAGTAGTATATCGGGACACGGATACAGCAATCAGCCCCAGCATTTT. Translation gives CASSISGHGYSNQPQHF.

The genes are TRBV29-1 and TRBJ2-5; D not certain. Germline CDR1 and CDR2: SQVTM and ANQGSEA. Trimming took 4 bases from V and 5 from J, leaving 2 bases between them. CDR3 length equals 9 residues. The CDR3 loop reads CSVGETQYF. Written as DNA, the CDR3 is TGCAGCGTTGGGGAGACCCAGTACTTC. Drawing the rest from reference TRBV29-1 and TRBJ2-5, the complete variable domain is SAVISQKPSRDICQRGTSLTIQCQVDSQVTMMFWYRQQPGQSLTLIATANQGSEATYESGFVIDKFPISRPNLTFSTLTVSNMSPEDSSIYLCSVGETQYFGPGTRLLVL.

V gene TRBV30 combines with J gene TRBJ1-1, with D possibly being TRBD1 (6 bases). The CDR3 consists of 14 residues. The V end lost 3 bases, the J end lost 0 bases, and 11 bases lay between the germline ends. Germline lookup yields CDR1 GTSNPN and CDR2 SVGIG (reference sequence). DNA of the CDR3: TGTGCCTGGAGCTGGGGGCAGGTGAACACTGAAGCTTTCTTT. It is translated as CAWSWGQVNTEAFF.

V and J are TRBV5-4 and TRBJ2-3; a possible D gene is TRBD2 (5 bases). This CDR3 is 15 amino acids long. V was shortened by 4 bases and J by 4 bases, with 16 bases between the two germline ends. The germline gives CDR1 SGHNT, CDR2 YYREEE (reference sequence). The DNA for the CDR3 is TGTGCCAGCAGCCTCCGGGCCCTGAGGGCAGATACGCAGTATTTT. It codes for CASSLRALRADTQYF.

In its sample, this clone was seen a few times. V and J are TRBV7-2 and TRBJ1-1; 7 bases are shared with TRBD1. CDR1 and CDR2 (germline): SGHTA, FQGNSA. This CDR3 is 14 amino acids long. J was trimmed by 3 bases and V by 5 bases; bases with no gene match: 6. The CDR3 DNA is TGTGCCAGCAGCAAGCAGACAGGGTACACTGAAGCTTTCTTT. This sequence encodes CASSKQTGYTEAFF.

The chain links TRBV7-3 to TRBJ2-1; tentatively, D is TRBD2 (6 bases). Between the trimmed V and J ends, which lost 6 bases and 0 bases, there was a span of 12 bases. The CDR3 extends over 15 amino acids. Germline V lookup: CDR1 SGHTA, CDR2 FQGTGA. The CDR3 nucleotides read TGTGCCAGCAGTCGGGACTCCAGCTCCTACAATGAGCAGTTCTTC. Encoded protein: CASSRDSSSYNEQFF.

The chain combines TRBV19 with TRBJ1-5, with D possibly matching TRBD1 (6 bases). The ends were cut back, 5 bases at V and 9 bases at J, with 17 bases in the middle. The CDR3 runs 14 residues. The germline CDR1 and CDR2 sequences are LNHDA and SQIVND (reference sequence). CDR3: CASSRAGDRPPQHF. The CDR3 DNA reads as TGTGCCAGTAGTCGCGCAGGGGACCGCCCGCCCCAGCATTTT.

The chain carries TRBV5-4 and TRBJ2-5; no clear D. CDR1 SGHNT and CDR2 YYREEE come from the germline V gene (reference sequence). The CDR3 contains 14 residues. The V end lost 0 bases, the J end lost 5 bases, and 11 bases lay between the germline ends. This chain's CDR3 is CASSLAVGEETQYF. For the CDR3, the DNA is TGTGCCAGCAGCTTGGCGGTGGGCGAGGAGACCCAGTACTTC.

The V and J genes are TRBV7-2 and TRBJ2-7; tentative D call: TRBD2 (5 bases). From germline, CDR1 is SGHTA and CDR2 FQGNSA. The CDR3 runs 15 residues. V lost 4 bases, J lost 4 bases, and 17 bases lay in between. The CDR3: CASSSQRDLAYEQYF. CDR3 nucleotide sequence: TGTGCCAGCAGCTCCCAGAGGGATCTCGCTTACGAGCAGTACTTC.